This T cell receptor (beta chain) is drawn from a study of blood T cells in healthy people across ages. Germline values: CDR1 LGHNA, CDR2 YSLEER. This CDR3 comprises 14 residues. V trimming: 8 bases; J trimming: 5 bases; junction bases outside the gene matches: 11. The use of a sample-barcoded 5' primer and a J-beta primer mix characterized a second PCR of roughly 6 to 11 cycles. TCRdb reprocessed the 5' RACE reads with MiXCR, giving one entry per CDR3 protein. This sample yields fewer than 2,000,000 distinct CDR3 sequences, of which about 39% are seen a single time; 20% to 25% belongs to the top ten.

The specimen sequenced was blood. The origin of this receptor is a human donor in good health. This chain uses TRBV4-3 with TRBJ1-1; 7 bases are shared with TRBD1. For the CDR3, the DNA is TGCGCCAGCGCCCTGACAGGGATTGGTACTGAAGCTTTCTTT. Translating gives CASALTGIGTEAFF.